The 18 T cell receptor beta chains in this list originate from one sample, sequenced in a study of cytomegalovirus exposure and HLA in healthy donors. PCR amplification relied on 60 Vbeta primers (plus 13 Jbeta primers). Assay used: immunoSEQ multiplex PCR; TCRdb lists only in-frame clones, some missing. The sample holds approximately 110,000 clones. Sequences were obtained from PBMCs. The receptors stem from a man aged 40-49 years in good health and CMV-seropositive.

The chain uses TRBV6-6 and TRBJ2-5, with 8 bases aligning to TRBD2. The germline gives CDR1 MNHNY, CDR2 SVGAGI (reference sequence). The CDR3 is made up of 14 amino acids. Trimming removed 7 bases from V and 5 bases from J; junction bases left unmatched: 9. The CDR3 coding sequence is TGTGCCAGCAAAAGAAGCGGGAGTCAGGAGACCCAGTACTTC. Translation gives CASKRSGSQETQYF.

CDR3 sequence (DNA): TGTGCCAGCAGCCTTTTAAACAGGGACTACGAGCAGTACTTC. This sequence encodes CASSLLNRDYEQYF. This chain connects TRBV5-6 to TRBJ2-5; D may be TRBD1 (6 bases). The DNA end favors TRBJ2-7, so the J call may be wrong. Germline V gene data show CDR1 as SGHDT and CDR2 as YYEEEE. The CDR3 consists of 14 residues.

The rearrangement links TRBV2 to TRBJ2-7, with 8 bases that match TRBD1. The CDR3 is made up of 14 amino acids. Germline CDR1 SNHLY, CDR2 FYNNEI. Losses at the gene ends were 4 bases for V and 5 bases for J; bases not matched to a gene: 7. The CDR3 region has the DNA TGTGCCAGCAGTGGGACAGGGATCGGGAACGAGCAGTACTTC. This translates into CASSGTGIGNEQYF.

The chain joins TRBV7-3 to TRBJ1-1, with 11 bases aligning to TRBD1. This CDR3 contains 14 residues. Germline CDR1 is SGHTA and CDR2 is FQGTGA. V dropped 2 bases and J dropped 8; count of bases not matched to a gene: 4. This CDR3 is CASSLLGTGGEAFF. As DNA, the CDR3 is TGTGCCAGCAGCTTATTGGGGACAGGGGGAGAAGCTTTCTTT.

CDR3 protein: CASSVDPGDTGELFF. CDR3 nucleotides: TGTGCCAGCAGCGTAGACCCGGGGGACACCGGGGAGCTGTTTTTT. The J gene is TRBJ2-2, the V gene TRBV9; a weak D match, TRBD2 (6 bases). Germline values: CDR1 SGDLS, CDR2 YYNGEE. V gave up 0 bases and J gave up 3 bases, with 9 bases separating them. The CDR3 covers 15 residues.

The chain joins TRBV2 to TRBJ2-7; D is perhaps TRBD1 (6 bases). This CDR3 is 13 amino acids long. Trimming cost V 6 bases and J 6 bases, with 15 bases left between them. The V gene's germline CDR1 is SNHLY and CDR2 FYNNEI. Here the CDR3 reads CASSLFGQFEQYF. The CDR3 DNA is TGTGCCAGCAGCCTCTTCGGACAGTTCGAGCAGTACTTC. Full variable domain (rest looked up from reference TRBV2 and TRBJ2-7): EPEVTQTPSHQVTQMGQEVILRCVPISNHLYFYWYRQILGQKVEFLVSFYNNEISEKSEIFDDQFSVERPDGSNFTLKIRSTKLEDSAMYFCASSLFGQFEQYFGPGTRLTVT.

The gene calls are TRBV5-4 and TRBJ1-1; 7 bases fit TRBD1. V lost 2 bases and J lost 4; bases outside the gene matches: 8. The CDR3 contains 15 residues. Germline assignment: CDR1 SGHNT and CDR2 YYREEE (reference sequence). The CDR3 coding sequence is TGTGCCAGCAGCTTATTGCACAGGGGACGCACTGAAGCTTTCTTT. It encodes CASSLLHRGRTEAFF.

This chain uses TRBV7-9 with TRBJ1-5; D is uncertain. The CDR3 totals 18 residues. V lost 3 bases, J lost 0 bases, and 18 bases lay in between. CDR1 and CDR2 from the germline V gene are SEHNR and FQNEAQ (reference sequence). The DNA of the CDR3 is TGTGCCAGCAGCTTGGAGGACTCCGAAATCTATAGCAATCAGCCCCAGCATTTT. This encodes CASSLEDSEIYSNQPQHF.

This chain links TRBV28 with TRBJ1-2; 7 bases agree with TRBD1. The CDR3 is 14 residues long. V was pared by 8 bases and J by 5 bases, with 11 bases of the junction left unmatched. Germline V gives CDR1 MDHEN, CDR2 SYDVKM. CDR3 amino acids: CASAETPGQYGYTF. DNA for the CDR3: TGTGCCAGCGCCGAAACCCCGGGACAGTATGGCTACACCTTC.

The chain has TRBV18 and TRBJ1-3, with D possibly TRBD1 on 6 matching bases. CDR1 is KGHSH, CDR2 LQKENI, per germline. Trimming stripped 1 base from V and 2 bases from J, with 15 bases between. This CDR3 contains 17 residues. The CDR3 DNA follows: TGTGCCAGCTCACCACTTCGACAGGAGGATCCTGGAAACACCATATATTTT. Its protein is CASSPLRQEDPGNTIYF.

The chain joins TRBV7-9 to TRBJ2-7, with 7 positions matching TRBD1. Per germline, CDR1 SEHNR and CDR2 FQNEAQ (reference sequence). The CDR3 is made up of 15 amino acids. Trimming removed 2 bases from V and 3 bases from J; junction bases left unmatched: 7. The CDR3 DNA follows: TGTGCCAGCAGCTTACTTGGCAGGGGGAACTACGAGCAGTACTTC. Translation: CASSLLGRGNYEQYF. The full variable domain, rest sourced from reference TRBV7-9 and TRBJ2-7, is DTGVSQNPRHKITKRGQNVTFRCDPISEHNRLYWYRQTLGQGPEFLTYFQNEAQLEKSRLLSDRFSAERPKGSFSTLEIQRTEQGDSAMYLCASSLLGRGNYEQYFGPGTRLTVT.

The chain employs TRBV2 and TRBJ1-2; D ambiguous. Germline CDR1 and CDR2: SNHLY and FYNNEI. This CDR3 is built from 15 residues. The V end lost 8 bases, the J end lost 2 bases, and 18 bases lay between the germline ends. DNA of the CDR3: TGTGCCAGCCTACGACTGATTACGGCAAACTATGGCTACACCTTC. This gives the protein CASLRLITANYGYTF. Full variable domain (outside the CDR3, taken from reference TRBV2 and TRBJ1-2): EPEVTQTPSHQVTQMGQEVILRCVPISNHLYFYWYRQILGQKVEFLVSFYNNEISEKSEIFDDQFSVERPDGSNFTLKIRSTKLEDSAMYFCASLRLITANYGYTFGSGTRLTVV.

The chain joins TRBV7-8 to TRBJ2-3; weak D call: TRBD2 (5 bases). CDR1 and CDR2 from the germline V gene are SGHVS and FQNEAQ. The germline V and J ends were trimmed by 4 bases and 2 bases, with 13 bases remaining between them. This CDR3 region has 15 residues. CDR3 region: CASSSRLTTTDTQYF. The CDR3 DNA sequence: TGTGCCAGCAGCTCGAGACTAACCACCACAGATACGCAGTATTTT.

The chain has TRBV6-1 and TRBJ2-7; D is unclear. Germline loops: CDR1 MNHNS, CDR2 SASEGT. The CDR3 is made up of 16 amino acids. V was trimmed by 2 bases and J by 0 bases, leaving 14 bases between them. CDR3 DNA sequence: TGTGCCAGCAGTGAAAGAGAGCTGCTCCTCTCCTACGAGCAGTACTTC. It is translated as CASSERELLLSYEQYF.

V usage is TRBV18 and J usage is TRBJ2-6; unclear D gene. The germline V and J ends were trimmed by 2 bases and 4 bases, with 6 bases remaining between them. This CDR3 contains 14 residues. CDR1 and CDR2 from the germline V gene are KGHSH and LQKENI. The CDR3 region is CASSPGPGANVLTF. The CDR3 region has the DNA TGTGCCAGCTCACCAGGGCCCGGGGCCAACGTCCTGACTTTC.

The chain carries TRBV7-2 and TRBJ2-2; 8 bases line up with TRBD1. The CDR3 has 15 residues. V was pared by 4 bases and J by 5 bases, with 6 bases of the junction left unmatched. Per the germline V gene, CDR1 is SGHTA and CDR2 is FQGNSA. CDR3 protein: CASSSTGGWTGELFF. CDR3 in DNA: TGTGCCAGCAGCTCTACAGGGGGGTGGACCGGGGAGCTGTTTTTT.

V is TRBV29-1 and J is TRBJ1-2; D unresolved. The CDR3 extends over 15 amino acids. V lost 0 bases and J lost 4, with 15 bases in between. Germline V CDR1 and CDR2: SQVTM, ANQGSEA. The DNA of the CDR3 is TGCAGCGTTGAAGATCCCTTCCGTAACTTCTATGGCTACACCTTC. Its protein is CSVEDPFRNFYGYTF.

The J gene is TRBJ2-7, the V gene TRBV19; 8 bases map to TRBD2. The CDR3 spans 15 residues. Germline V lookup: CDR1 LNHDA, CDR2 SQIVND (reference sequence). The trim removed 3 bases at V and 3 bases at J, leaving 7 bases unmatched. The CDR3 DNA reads TGTGCCAGTAGTATCGGGACTAGTTTACTCTACGAGCAGTACTTC. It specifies CASSIGTSLLYEQYF.